A single sample gave rise to the 8 T cell receptor beta chains below, sequenced in a study of control samples from healthy donors and cancer patients. TCRdb keeps only in-frame clones here, not all; method: immunoSEQ multiplex PCR. The sample has a few hundred thousand clones, more than 80% seen once; the top ten hold roughly 6.4%. Sequences were obtained from PBMCs. The receptor source for this set is a man in his forties with head and neck cancer.

The chain carries TRBV28 and TRBJ1-1; 8 nucleotides align to TRBD1. The germline gives CDR1 MDHEN, CDR2 SYDVKM. Trimming removed 5 bases from V and 6 bases from J; junction bases left unmatched: 5. The CDR3 has 13 amino acids. CDR3 DNA: TGTGCCAGCAGTATCCAGGGGGCCGCTGAAGCTTTCTTT. Translated, it gives CASSIQGAAEAFF.

This clone was picked up a small number of times. This CDR3 reads CASSQASQGLRETQYF. The CDR3 bases are TGCGCCAGCAGCCAAGCATCGCAGGGGTTGAGAGAGACCCAGTACTTC. The rearrangement joins TRBV4-1 to TRBJ2-5; D may be TRBD1 (6 bases). Between the trimmed V and J ends, which lost 1 base and 4 bases, there was a span of 16 bases. This CDR3 is 16 amino acids long. The V gene's germline CDR1 is MGHRA and CDR2 YSYEKL.

The V call is TRBV6-6, the J call TRBJ2-5; D ambiguous. The CDR3 is 15 amino acids. Germline V lookup: CDR1 MNHNY, CDR2 SVGAGI (reference sequence). The V and J ends lost 4 bases and 2 bases respectively, with 14 bases between them. The CDR3 here is CASSSSRGGQETQYF. CDR3 bases: TGTGCCAGCAGTTCTTCCCGCGGTGGACAAGAGACCCAGTACTTC.

In DNA form, the CDR3 reads TGTGCCTGGACCGCGGTCGATGAGCAGTTCTTC. Translated: CAWTAVDEQFF. The rearrangement uses TRBV30 and TRBJ2-1; D ambiguous. CDR3 size: 11 residues. Trimming left V 4 bases short and J 8 bases short, with 9 bases between. CDR1 GTSNPN and CDR2 SVGIG come from the germline V gene (reference sequence).

The J gene is TRBJ2-1, the V gene TRBV30; TRBD2 agrees at 11 bases. Per germline, CDR1 GTSNPN and CDR2 SVGIG (reference sequence). The CDR3 loop spans 14 amino acids. Losses at the gene ends were 8 bases for V and 9 bases for J; bases not matched to a gene: 12. This CDR3 is CARSGTSGQGEQFF. DNA of the CDR3: TGTGCCCGGTCCGGGACTAGCGGCCAGGGTGAGCAGTTCTTC. Based on the CDR3 plus reference TRBV30 and TRBJ2-1, the full variable domain is SQTIHQWPATLVQPVGSPLSLECTVEGTSNPNLYWYRQAAGRGLQLLFYSVGIGQISSEVPQNLSASRPQDRQFILSSKKLLLSDSGFYLCARSGTSGQGEQFFGPGTRLTVL.

This clone was seen only once. V gene TRBV4-2 combines with J gene TRBJ2-3; D is possibly TRBD2 (7 bases). V lost 1 base, J lost 2 bases, and 13 bases lay in between. Germline-derived CDR1 and CDR2 are LGHNA and YNFKEQ. This CDR3 has 16 amino acids. The CDR3 here is CASSQGGGGATDTQYF. The CDR3 DNA is TGTGCCAGCAGCCAAGGAGGGGGGGGCGCCACAGATACGCAGTATTTT.

In DNA form, the CDR3 reads TGTGCCAGCATCAAAGACCCTGGGGCCCGCTACACCTTC. As protein: CASIKDPGARYTF. The rearrangement uses TRBV28 and TRBJ1-2; perhaps TRBD1 as D (5 bases). V was shortened by 7 bases and J by 9 bases, with 18 bases between the two germline ends. The CDR3 is 13 amino acids. CDR1 and CDR2 (germline): MDHEN, SYDVKM.

The chain employs TRBV10-2 and TRBJ1-4, with TRBD1 as a possible D gene (6 bases). CDR1 is WSHSY and CDR2 is SAAADI in the germline V gene. The ends were cut back, 6 bases at V and 0 bases at J, with 17 bases in the middle. CDR3 length: 17 amino acids. This CDR3 reads CASRPGAGVATNEKLFF. Written as DNA, the CDR3 is TGCGCCAGCAGACCAGGGGCGGGAGTTGCAACTAATGAAAAACTGTTTTTT.